The clone carrying this T cell receptor (beta chain) was observed a handful of times. The antigen remains unidentified. Patients had received no treatment of any kind before thyroid surgery. The CDR3 has 14 amino acids. Germline values: CDR1 LNHDA, CDR2 SQIVND (reference sequence). Between the trimmed V and J ends, which lost 3 bases and 3 bases, there was a span of 12 bases. This record comes from a study of metastatic and nonmetastatic thyroid tumors. Study outcomes and limitations: A significant increase in TCR beta diversity was reportedly seen in malignant thyroid tumors relative to benign nodules, in blood and tumor.

How the authors handled the data: For papillary thyroid cancer, a distant-metastasis classifier was constructed from CDR3 differences observed across clinicopathological groups. With MiXCR, TCRdb reprocessed the PCR reads. TCRdb, not the authors, supplied the V and J calls. Of 7,000 to 9,500 clones listed, less than 25% are singletons. The V call is TRBV19, the J call TRBJ2-7; D may be TRBD1 (6 bases). The clonotype originates from a female donor with papillary thyroid cancer or a benign thyroid nodule (not recorded which). Some clones in this sample may be carry-over from other donors' samples. What was sequenced was adjacent normal tissue. CDR3 sequence reads: CASSIQGTGYEQYF. DNA for the CDR3: TGTGCCAGTAGTATCCAGGGGACGGGCTACGAGCAGTACTTC. The whole variable domain, filled in from reference TRBV19 and TRBJ2-7, reads DGGITQSPKYLFRKEGQNVTLSCEQNLNHDAMYWYRQDPGQGLRLIYYSQIVNDFQKGDIAEGYSVSREKKESFPLTVTSAQKNPTAFYLCASSIQGTGYEQYFGPGTRLTVT.